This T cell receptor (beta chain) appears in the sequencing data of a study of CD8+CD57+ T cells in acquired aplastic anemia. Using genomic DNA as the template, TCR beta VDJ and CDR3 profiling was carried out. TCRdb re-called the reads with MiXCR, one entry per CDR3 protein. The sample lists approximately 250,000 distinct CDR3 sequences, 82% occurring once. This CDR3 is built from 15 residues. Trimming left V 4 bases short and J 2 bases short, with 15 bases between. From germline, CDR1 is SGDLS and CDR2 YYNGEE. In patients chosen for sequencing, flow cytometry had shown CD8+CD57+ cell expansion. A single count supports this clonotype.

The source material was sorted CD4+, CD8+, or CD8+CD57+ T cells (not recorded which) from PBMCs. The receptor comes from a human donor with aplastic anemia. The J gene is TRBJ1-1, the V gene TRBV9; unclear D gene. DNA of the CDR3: TGTGCCAGCAGCTTAGCTCTGACAATTAACACTGAAGCTTTCTTT. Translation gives CASSLALTINTEAFF.